The present entry profiles one T cell receptor (beta chain) with its context. The V gene's germline CDR1 is SGHAT and CDR2 FQNNGV. Trimming left V 5 bases short and J 7 bases short, with 9 bases between. The CDR3 is 11 residues long. One entry per CDR3 protein results from TCRdb running MiXCR on the RT-PCR reads. The table has around 700,000 distinct CDR3 sequences, approximately 15% seen once. Sequenced: memory CD4+ T cells from blood. This receptor was obtained from a female donor in good health, serving as a healthy control. The genes are TRBV11-2 and TRBJ2-7; D is undetermined. DNA of the CDR3: TGTGCCAGCAGCCCAGGTATGGAGCAGTACTTC. It is translated as CASSPGMEQYF.